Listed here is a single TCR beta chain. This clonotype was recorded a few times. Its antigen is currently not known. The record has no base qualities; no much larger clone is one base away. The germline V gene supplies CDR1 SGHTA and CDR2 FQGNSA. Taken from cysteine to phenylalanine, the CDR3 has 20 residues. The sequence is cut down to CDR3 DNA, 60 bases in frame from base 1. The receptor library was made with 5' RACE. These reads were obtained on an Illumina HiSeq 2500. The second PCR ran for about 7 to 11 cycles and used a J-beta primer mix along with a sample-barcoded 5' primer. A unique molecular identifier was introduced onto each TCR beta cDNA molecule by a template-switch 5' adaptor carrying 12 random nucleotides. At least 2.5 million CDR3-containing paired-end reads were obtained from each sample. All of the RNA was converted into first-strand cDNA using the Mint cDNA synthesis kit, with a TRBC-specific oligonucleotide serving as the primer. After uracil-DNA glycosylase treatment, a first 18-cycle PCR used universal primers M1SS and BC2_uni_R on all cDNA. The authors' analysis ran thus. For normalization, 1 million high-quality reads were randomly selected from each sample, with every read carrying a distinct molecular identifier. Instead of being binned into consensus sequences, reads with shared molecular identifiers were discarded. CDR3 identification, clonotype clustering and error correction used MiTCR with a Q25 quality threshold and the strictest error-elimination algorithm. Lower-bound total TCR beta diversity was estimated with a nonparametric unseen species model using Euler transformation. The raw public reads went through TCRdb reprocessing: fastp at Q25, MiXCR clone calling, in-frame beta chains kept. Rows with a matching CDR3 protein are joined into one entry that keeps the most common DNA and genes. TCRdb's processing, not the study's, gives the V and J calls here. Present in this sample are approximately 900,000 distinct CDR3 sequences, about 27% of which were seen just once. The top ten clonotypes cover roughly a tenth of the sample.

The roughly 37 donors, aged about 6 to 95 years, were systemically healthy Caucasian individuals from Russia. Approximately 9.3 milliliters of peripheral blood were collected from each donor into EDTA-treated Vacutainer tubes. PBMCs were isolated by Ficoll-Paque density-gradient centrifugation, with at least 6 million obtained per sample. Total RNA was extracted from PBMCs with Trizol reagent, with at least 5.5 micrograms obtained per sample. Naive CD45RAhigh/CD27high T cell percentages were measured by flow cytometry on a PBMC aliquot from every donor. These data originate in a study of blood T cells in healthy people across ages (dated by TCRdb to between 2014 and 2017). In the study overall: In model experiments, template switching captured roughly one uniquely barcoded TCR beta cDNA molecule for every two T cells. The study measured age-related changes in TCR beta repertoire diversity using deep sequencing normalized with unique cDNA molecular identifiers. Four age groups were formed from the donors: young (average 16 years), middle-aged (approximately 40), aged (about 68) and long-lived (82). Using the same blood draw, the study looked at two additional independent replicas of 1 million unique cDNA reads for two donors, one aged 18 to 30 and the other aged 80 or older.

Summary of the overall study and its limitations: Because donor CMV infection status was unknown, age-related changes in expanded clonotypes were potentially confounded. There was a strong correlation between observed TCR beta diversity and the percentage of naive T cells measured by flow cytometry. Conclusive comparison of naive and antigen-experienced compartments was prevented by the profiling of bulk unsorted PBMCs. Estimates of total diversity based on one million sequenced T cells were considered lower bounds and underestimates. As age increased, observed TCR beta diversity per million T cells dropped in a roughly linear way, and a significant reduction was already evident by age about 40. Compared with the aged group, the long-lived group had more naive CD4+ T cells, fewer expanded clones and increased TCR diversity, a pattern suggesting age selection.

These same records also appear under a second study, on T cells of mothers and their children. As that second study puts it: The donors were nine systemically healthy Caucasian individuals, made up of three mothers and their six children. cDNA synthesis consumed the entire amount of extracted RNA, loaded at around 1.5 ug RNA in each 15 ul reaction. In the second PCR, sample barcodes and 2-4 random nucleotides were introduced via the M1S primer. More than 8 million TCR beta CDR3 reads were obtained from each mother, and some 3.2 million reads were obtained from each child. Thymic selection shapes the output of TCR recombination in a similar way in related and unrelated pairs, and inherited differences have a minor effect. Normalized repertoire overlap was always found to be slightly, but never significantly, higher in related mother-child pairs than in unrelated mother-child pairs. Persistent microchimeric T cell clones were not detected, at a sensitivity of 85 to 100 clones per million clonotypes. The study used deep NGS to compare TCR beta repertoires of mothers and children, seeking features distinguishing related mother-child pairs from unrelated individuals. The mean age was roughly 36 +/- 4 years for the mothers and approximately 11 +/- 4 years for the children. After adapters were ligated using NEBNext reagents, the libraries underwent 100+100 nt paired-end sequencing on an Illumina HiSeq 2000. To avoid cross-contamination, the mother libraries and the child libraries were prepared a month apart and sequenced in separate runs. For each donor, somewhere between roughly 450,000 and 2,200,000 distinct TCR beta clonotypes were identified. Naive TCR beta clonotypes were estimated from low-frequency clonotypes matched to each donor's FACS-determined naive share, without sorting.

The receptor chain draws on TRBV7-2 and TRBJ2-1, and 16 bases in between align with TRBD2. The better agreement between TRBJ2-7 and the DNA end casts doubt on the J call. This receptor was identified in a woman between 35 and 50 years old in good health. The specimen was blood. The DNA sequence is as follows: TGTGCCAGCAGCTTAGCGGGTGGGACTAGCGGGGGGGCGAAGTTCAATGAGCAGTACTTC. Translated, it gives CASSLAGGTSGGAKFNEQYF.